The subject of this entry is one TCR beta chain. Time point given: baseline pretreatment blood. Treatment specified: 15 Gy SBRT to primary tumor, nephrectomy 4 weeks later. This CDR3 comprises 15 residues. Germline V gene sequence: CDR1 SGHNT, CDR2 YYREEE (reference sequence). Trimming took 2 bases from V and 2 from J; bases not matched to a gene: 7. This specimen comes from a study of radiation and T cells in renal cell carcinoma. Clones were read by immunoSEQ multiplex PCR, and TCRdb kept only the in-frame ones, dropping some. The data contain more than 75,000 clones, roughly four fifths of them singletons.

This sequence joins TRBV5-4 and TRBJ2-7, with 7 bases identical to TRBD1. This TCR came from a man in his fifties or sixties with renal cell carcinoma. The specimen comprised blood, sampled from a patient whose treatment included radiotherapy and nephrectomy. The CDR3 reads CASSFPRDSPYEQYF. DNA of the CDR3: TGTGCCAGCAGCTTTCCCCGGGACAGCCCCTACGAGCAGTACTTC.